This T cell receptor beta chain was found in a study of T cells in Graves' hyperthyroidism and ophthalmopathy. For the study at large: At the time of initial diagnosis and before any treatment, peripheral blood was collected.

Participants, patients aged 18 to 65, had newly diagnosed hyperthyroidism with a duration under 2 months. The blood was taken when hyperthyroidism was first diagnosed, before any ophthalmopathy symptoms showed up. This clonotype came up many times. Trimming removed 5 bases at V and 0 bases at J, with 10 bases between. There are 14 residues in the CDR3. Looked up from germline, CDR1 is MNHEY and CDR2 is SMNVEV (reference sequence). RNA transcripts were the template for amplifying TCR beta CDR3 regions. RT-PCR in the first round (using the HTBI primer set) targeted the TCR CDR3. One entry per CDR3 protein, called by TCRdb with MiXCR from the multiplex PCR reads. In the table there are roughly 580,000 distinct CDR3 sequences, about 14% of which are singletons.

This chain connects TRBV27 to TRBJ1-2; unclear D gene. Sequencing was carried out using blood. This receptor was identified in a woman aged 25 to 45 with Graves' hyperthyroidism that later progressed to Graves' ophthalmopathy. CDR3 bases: TGTGCCAGCAGTCAAACAGTGACTAACTATGGCTACACCTTC. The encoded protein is CASSQTVTNYGYTF.